These T cell receptor beta chains were read from a single sample in a study of blood T cell repertoires in COVID-19. Method: immunoSEQ multiplex PCR; TCRdb's copy keeps in-frame clones and lacks some. The sample records approximately 300,000 clones, 80% to 90% being singletons. The material sequenced was peripheral blood. The receptors were gathered from a man aged 30 to 45 with acute or convalescent COVID-19. Each CDR3 is given with its conserved first and last residue. Each record gives: D gene, clone size, J gene, V gene, CDR3 protein, CDR3 DNA. D genes are given only for firm matches. Expanded clones get a size class; other rows say once, few or many, or leave the size out.

>.|.|TRBJ1-3|TRBV19
CASSIEASSGNTIYF
TGTGCCAGTAGTATAGAAGCTAGCTCTGGAAACACCATATATTTT
>TRBD2|.|TRBJ2-3|TRBV6-1
CASSAIGTSGRDTQYF
TGTGCCAGCAGTGCCATCGGGACTAGCGGAAGAGATACGCAGTATTTT
>.|.|TRBJ1-2|TRBV18
CASSPGAGPNGYTF
TGTGCCAGCTCACCCGGTGCAGGCCCTAATGGCTACACCTTC
>.|.|TRBJ2-1|TRBV21-1
CASSSGTSGQTNNEQFF
TGTGCCAGCAGCAGCGGGACTAGCGGGCAGACGAACAATGAGCAGTTCTTC
>TRBD2|.|TRBJ2-1|TRBV11-2
CASSQQREGLNEQFF
TGTGCCAGCAGCCAACAGCGGGAGGGCCTCAATGAGCAGTTCTTC
>.|.|TRBJ1-1|TRBV7-3
CASSSGQYVNTEAFF
TGTGCCAGCAGCTCCGGACAGTATGTGAACACTGAAGCTTTCTTT
>TRBD1|.|TRBJ1-5|TRBV6-5
CASSLRDRGVQPQHF
TGTGCCAGCAGTCTCCGGGACAGGGGAGTTCAGCCCCAGCATTTT
>.|once|TRBJ1-5|TRBV28
CASSLKFQPQHF
TGTGCCAGCAGTCTAAAGTTTCAGCCCCAGCATTTT
>TRBD1|.|TRBJ1-1|TRBV19
CASSIASTGNPEAFF
TGTGCCAGTAGTATAGCCTCGACAGGGAACCCTGAAGCTTTCTTT
>.|.|TRBJ1-2|TRBV2
CASRYHANGYTF
TGTGCCAGCAGATATCATGCGAATGGCTACACCTTC
>TRBD1|.|TRBJ2-1|TRBV28
CASSSHDRAYNEQFF
TGTGCCAGCAGTTCCCACGACAGGGCGTACAATGAGCAGTTCTTC
>TRBD1|.|TRBJ1-1|TRBV3-1/TRBV3-2
CASSQRTGGTEAFF
TGTGCCAGCAGCCAACGTACAGGGGGCACTGAAGCTTTCTTT
>TRBD1|.|TRBJ2-7|TRBV12-5
CARSGGIPYEQYF
TGTGCTAGGTCAGGGGGCATACCCTACGAGCAGTACTTC
>TRBD1|once|TRBJ2-1|TRBV27
CASNNPGTGLNNEQFF
TGTGCCAGTAATAACCCCGGGACAGGCCTGAACAATGAGCAGTTCTTC
>.|.|TRBJ2-1|TRBV5-1
CASSLALAPNEQFF
TGCGCCAGCAGCTTGGCCTTGGCACCCAATGAGCAGTTCTTC
>.|.|TRBJ1-1|TRBV18
CASSRLNGQGNTEAFF
TGTGCCAGCTCACGATTAAACGGGCAGGGGAACACTGAAGCTTTCTTT
>TRBD2|.|TRBJ2-7|TRBV27
CASSLSMGGLAFYEQYF
TGTGCCAGCAGTTTATCCATGGGGGGACTAGCATTCTACGAGCAGTACTTC
>.|.|TRBJ2-1|TRBV4-1
CASSPPRGGRDNEQFF
TGCGCCAGCAGCCCACCTAGGGGCGGTAGAGACAATGAGCAGTTCTTC
>.|.|TRBJ1-1|TRBV7-8
CASSLGGDIQEAFF
TGTGCCAGCAGCTTAGGTGGGGACATACAAGAAGCTTTCTTT
>.|.|TRBJ2-1|TRBV6-1
CASSSTGLRANEQFF
TGTGCCAGCAGTTCGACAGGCCTCAGAGCAAATGAGCAGTTCTTC
>.|.|TRBJ2-2|TRBV9
CASSVGLNTGELFF
TGTGCCAGCAGCGTAGGGCTTAACACCGGGGAGCTGTTTTTT
>TRBD1|.|TRBJ2-4|TRBV24-1
CATLNRGQVGGNIQYF
TGTGCCACCTTGAACAGGGGGCAGGTGGGGGGAAACATTCAGTACTTC
>.|.|TRBJ2-7|TRBV7-2
CASSFPTRGDEQYF
TGTGCCAGCAGCTTTCCGACTAGGGGAGACGAGCAGTACTTC